These 31 T cell receptor beta chains share one sample of origin, sequenced in a study of cytomegalovirus exposure and HLA in healthy donors. The PCR employed 60 Vbeta primers together with 13 Jbeta primers. The data were produced by immunoSEQ multiplex PCR, yet TCRdb's version contains in-frame clones alone and is incomplete. The sample consists of about 140,000 clones, over 60% of them appearing once. The source material was PBMCs. All receptors derive from a man between 35 and 55 years old in good health and CMV-seronegative.

The chain combines TRBV10-3 with TRBJ2-5, with D perhaps matching TRBD2 (6 bases). The J call may be in error: the DNA end matches TRBJ2-7 better. The CDR3 is 12 amino acids. The germline V gene has CDR1 ENHRY and CDR2 SYGVKD. In nucleotides, the CDR3 is TGTGCCATCATGGGACTGGACTACGAGCAGTACTTC. This sequence encodes CAIMGLDYEQYF.

The chain recombines TRBV11-2 with TRBJ1-3; D remains unclear. V lost 0 bases and J lost 7, with 10 bases in between. Germline V gene sequence: CDR1 SGHAT, CDR2 FQNNGV. The CDR3 covers 14 residues. CDR3 nucleotides: TGTGCCAGCAGCTTAGATCCCGGAGGGAACACCATATATTTT. Its translation: CASSLDPGGNTIYF.

This chain links TRBV10-1 with TRBJ2-7; TRBD1 matches at 10 bases. V gave up 0 bases and J gave up 3 bases; unmatched junction bases: 5. The CDR3 contains 16 residues. Germline CDR1 is WNHNN and CDR2 is SYGVQD (reference sequence). The CDR3 DNA reads TGCGCCAGCAGTGAGTCGGGGACAGGGGATCTCTACGAGCAGTACTTC. Amino acid sequence: CASSESGTGDLYEQYF.

The rearrangement links TRBV7-3 to TRBJ1-6; TRBD1 agrees at 8 bases. CDR1 and CDR2 from the germline V gene are SGHTA and FQGTGA. This CDR3 comprises 17 residues. CDR3 region: CSLLPPPGGLYNSPLHF. CDR3 nucleotides: TGTTCCTTACTCCCCCCGCCAGGGGGCCTCTATAATTCACCCCTCCACTTT.

The J gene is TRBJ1-2, the V gene TRBV30; tentatively, D is TRBD1 (5 bases). Germline assignment: CDR1 GTSNPN and CDR2 SVGIG (reference sequence). The CDR3 runs 13 residues. Trimming pared 0 bases from V and 8 bases from J, leaving 13 bases between. The DNA for the CDR3 is TGTGCCTGGAGTGTAAGGGGTCTAGGAGGCTACACCTTC. Encoded protein: CAWSVRGLGGYTF.

The genes are TRBV19 and TRBJ1-2, with D perhaps matching TRBD1 (6 bases). V was shortened by 3 bases and J by 4 bases, with 9 bases between the two germline ends. The CDR3 runs 13 residues. The germline CDR1 and CDR2 sequences are LNHDA and SQIVND (reference sequence). CDR3 sequence: CASSIRTAYGYTF. The CDR3 DNA sequence: TGTGCCAGTAGTATCCGGACAGCCTATGGCTACACCTTC.

This rearrangement joins TRBV7-9 to TRBJ2-3, with D perhaps matching TRBD2 (6 bases). The germline V gene has CDR1 SEHNR and CDR2 FQNEAQ (reference sequence). V lost 5 bases and J 9 bases, leaving 15 bases between the germline ends. The CDR3 is 13 amino acids. CDR3 nucleotide sequence: TGTGCCAGCAGCGGGACTGTGGACGGGACGCAGTATTTT. Amino acids: CASSGTVDGTQYF.

This clone has just a few counts. This rearrangement joins TRBV29-1 to TRBJ2-5; 10 bases fit TRBD1. The CDR3 loop spans 15 amino acids. Losses at the gene ends were 7 bases for V and 2 bases for J; bases not matched to a gene: 10. Germline-derived CDR1 and CDR2 are SQVTM and ANQGSEA. CDR3 residues: CSANRRQGAQETQYF. In DNA, the CDR3 is TGCAGCGCTAACCGCCGACAGGGGGCGCAAGAGACCCAGTACTTC.

The rearrangement joins TRBV7-8 to TRBJ1-6, with TRBD1 as a possible D gene (5 bases). CDR1 SGHVS and CDR2 FQNEAQ come from the germline V gene. The V end lost 5 bases, the J end lost 10 bases, and 15 bases lay between the germline ends. This CDR3 has 14 amino acids. The CDR3 DNA reads TGTGCCAGCAGCACGTCGGGGGGGAACTCACCCCTCCACTTT. As protein: CASSTSGGNSPLHF.

V and J are TRBV6-5 and TRBJ1-4; possibly TRBD1 for D (6 bases). The CDR3 covers 15 residues. V was clipped by 5 bases and J by 5 bases, with 15 bases between them. Germline CDR1 is MNHEY and CDR2 is SVGAGI. CDR3 region: CASSPRDKRNEKLFF. The DNA for the CDR3 is TGTGCCAGCAGTCCCCGGGACAAACGGAATGAAAAACTGTTTTTT.

J is TRBJ2-7 and V is TRBV14, with 9 bases that match TRBD1. Germline values: CDR1 SGHDN, CDR2 FVKESK. CDR3 length: 14 residues. V shed 5 bases, J shed 4 bases, and the junction held 6 bases outside the gene matches. The CDR3 DNA follows: TGTGCCAGCAGCAATCCGGGACAGGGTTACGAGCAGTACTTC. It translates to CASSNPGQGYEQYF.

The table lists this clone with a count of one. The chain has TRBV20-1 and TRBJ2-1; no clear D. CDR3 size: 11 residues. Germline V CDR1 and CDR2: DFQATT, SNEGSKA (reference sequence). V shed 0 bases and J shed 8 bases, with 5 bases lying between them. CDR3 region: CSARDSYEQFF. The CDR3 DNA reads as TGCAGTGCTAGAGATTCCTATGAGCAGTTCTTC.

The chain has TRBV9 and TRBJ2-5, with 10 bases that match TRBD2. CDR1 is SGDLS, CDR2 YYNGEE, per germline. Trimming removed 0 bases from V and 1 base from J; junction bases left unmatched: 6. The CDR3 totals 17 residues. The CDR3 reads CASSVGLSGGRQETQYF. The CDR3 DNA reads TGTGCCAGCAGCGTAGGACTTAGCGGGGGGCGCCAAGAGACCCAGTACTTC.

This clone is a singleton in its sample. The chain carries TRBV19 and TRBJ2-5; 10 nucleotides align to TRBD1. J was trimmed by 5 bases and V by 4 bases; bases with no gene match: 7. This CDR3 spans 15 amino acids. Germline V CDR1 and CDR2: LNHDA, SQIVND (reference sequence). Here the CDR3 reads CASSTGTGDGETQYF. The CDR3, as DNA: TGTGCCAGTAGTACCGGGACAGGGGACGGGGAGACCCAGTACTTC.

This clone was seen only a few times. V gene TRBV5-4 combines with J gene TRBJ2-3, with TRBD1 identical over 8 bases. V lost 4 bases, J lost 4 bases, and 8 bases stayed unmatched. The CDR3 length is 15 residues. Germline loops: CDR1 SGHNT, CDR2 YYREEE (reference sequence). The chain's CDR3 is CASSRRDRRSDTQYF. CDR3 nucleotides: TGTGCCAGCAGCCGCCGGGACAGGAGATCAGATACGCAGTATTTT.

The chain employs TRBV6-5 and TRBJ2-7; a possible D gene is TRBD1 (6 bases). This CDR3 comprises 15 residues. Between the trimmed V and J ends, which lost 2 bases and 2 bases, there was a span of 13 bases. Germline CDR1 MNHEY, CDR2 SVGAGI. The CDR3, as DNA: TGTGCCAGCAGTTACGTCGGGACAACTACCTACGAGCAGTACTTC. Amino acid sequence: CASSYVGTTTYEQYF.

The chain carries TRBV5-1 and TRBJ2-1; D is perhaps TRBD2 (6 bases). The CDR3 contains 15 residues. V lost 2 bases, J lost 8 bases, and 17 bases lay in between. CDR1 is SGHRS and CDR2 is YFSETQ in the germline V gene. This CDR3 is CASSFELAVFDEQFF. The CDR3 nucleotides are TGCGCCAGCAGCTTCGAATTAGCGGTTTTCGATGAGCAGTTCTTC.

This clone was seen just once. The V gene is TRBV27, the J gene TRBJ2-1; weak D call: TRBD1 (5 bases). Looked up from germline, CDR1 is MNHEY and CDR2 is SMNVEV (reference sequence). The CDR3 covers 13 residues. Trimming left V 4 bases short and J 4 bases short, with 8 bases between. CDR3: CASSSRTYNEQFF. The CDR3 DNA reads as TGTGCCAGCAGTTCACGGACATACAATGAGCAGTTCTTC.

On this clone itself: Its ends do not fully match the called genes, so a read error is possible. The V gene is TRBV6-1, the J gene TRBJ2-6; TRBD1 might be the D (5 bases). CDR1 and CDR2 (germline): MNHNS, SASEGT. The CDR3 is 14 amino acids. In DNA, the CDR3 is TGTGCCAGCAGTGACTCCGCTGGGGCCAACGGCCTGACTTTC. As protein: CASSDSAGANGLTF.

In its sample, this clone was seen a few times. The chain links TRBV5-6 to TRBJ2-2, with 8 bases aligning to TRBD1. From germline, CDR1 is SGHDT and CDR2 YYEEEE. This CDR3 spans 16 amino acids. V lost 4 bases, J lost 5 bases, and 10 bases stayed unmatched. CDR3: CASSHVGQGGTGELFF. The CDR3 DNA is TGTGCCAGCAGCCATGTAGGACAGGGAGGAACCGGGGAGCTGTTTTTT.

The chain has TRBV19 and TRBJ1-2; TRBD1 agrees at 7 bases. Germline V gene data show CDR1 as LNHDA and CDR2 as SQIVND (reference sequence). The junction had 5 bases not matched to a gene; V was cut back by 6 bases and J by 4 bases. The CDR3 is 13 amino acids. DNA for the CDR3: TGTGCCAGTAGAGAGACAGGGCTCTATGGCTACACCTTC. Translating gives CASRETGLYGYTF.

V gene TRBV28 combines with J gene TRBJ1-2; 9 bases line up with TRBD1. CDR3 length equals 19 residues. V lost 3 bases and J lost 2; bases outside the gene matches: 16. Germline V gene data show CDR1 as MDHEN and CDR2 as SYDVKM. This chain's CDR3 is CASSFIYGGQGTNNYGYTF. CDR3 in DNA: TGTGCCAGCAGTTTCATTTACGGCGGACAGGGGACGAACAACTATGGCTACACCTTC.

V is TRBV28 and J is TRBJ1-5; 7 bases map to TRBD1. This CDR3 has 14 residues. Trimming removed 8 bases from V and 4 bases from J; junction bases left unmatched: 8. Germline V lookup: CDR1 MDHEN, CDR2 SYDVKM. The CDR3 coding sequence is TGTGCCAGCGGCCCCGGGACAGCAAATCAGCCCCAGCATTTT. Its protein product is CASGPGTANQPQHF.

Only one count was recorded for this clone. J is TRBJ2-3 and V is TRBV27, with D hard to call. Trimming shortened V by 2 bases and J by 0 bases, and 6 bases separated the two germline ends. This CDR3 contains 14 residues. From germline, CDR1 is MNHEY and CDR2 SMNVEV (reference sequence). The DNA of the CDR3 is TGTGCCAGCAGTTTAGGAGCCAGCACAGATACGCAGTATTTT. Translating it yields CASSLGASTDTQYF.

The J gene is TRBJ2-7, the V gene TRBV11-2, with TRBD2 matching over 7 bases. The V and J ends lost 1 base and 5 bases, in that order; junction bases with no gene match: 11. CDR1 and CDR2 from the germline V gene are SGHAT and FQNNGV. The CDR3 totals 16 residues. CDR3 DNA sequence: TGTGCCAGCAGCTTAGCTGGTTCTACTAGCGACCACGAGCAGTACTTC. It translates to CASSLAGSTSDHEQYF.

The V call is TRBV25-1, the J call TRBJ2-1; 11 nucleotides match TRBD2. The CDR3 spans 18 residues. From germline, CDR1 is MGHDK and CDR2 SYGVNS. V gave up 6 bases and J gave up 7 bases; unmatched junction bases: 17. The CDR3 sequence: CASSRFLASGRSGNEQFF. The CDR3 DNA reads TGTGCCAGCAGCCGATTTCTGGCTAGCGGGAGGTCTGGGAATGAGCAGTTCTTC. The entire variable domain, with the rest obtained from reference TRBV25-1 and TRBJ2-1, is as follows: EADIYQTPRYLVIGTGKKITLECSQTMGHDKMYWYQQDPGMELHLIHYSYGVNSTEKGDLSSESTVSRIRTEHFPLTLESARPSHTSQYLCASSRFLASGRSGNEQFFGPGTRLTVL.

This chain links TRBV7-6 with TRBJ2-1, with 8 nucleotides matching TRBD2. Per the germline V gene, CDR1 is SGHVS and CDR2 is FNYEAQ. This CDR3 spans 18 amino acids. Unmatched junction bases numbered 10, after V lost 1 base and J lost 2 bases. CDR3 in amino acids: CASSLDGQRGNAYNEQFF. CDR3 DNA: TGTGCCAGCAGCTTAGACGGGCAGCGGGGGAACGCCTACAATGAGCAGTTCTTC.

The table lists this clone with a count of one. The CDR3 sequence is CASSLPGTVSTDTQYF. In nucleotides, the CDR3 is TGTGCCAGCAGCTTGCCCGGGACAGTTAGCACAGATACGCAGTATTTT. The rearrangement joins TRBV5-4 to TRBJ2-3; 7 bases line up with TRBD1. Germline V gene lookup returns CDR1 SGHNT and CDR2 YYREEE (reference sequence). This CDR3 is 16 amino acids long. The V gene end was trimmed by 1 base and the J gene end by 0 bases; junction bases not matched to a gene: 5.

The rearrangement uses TRBV28 and TRBJ1-1, with D uncertain. Trimming took 3 bases from V and 9 from J, leaving 8 bases between them. The CDR3 extends over 11 amino acids. Germline CDR1 MDHEN, CDR2 SYDVKM. CDR3 bases: TGTGCCAGCAGTTTCGCGGGAAAAGCTTTCTTT. This codes for CASSFAGKAFF.

The chain couples TRBV19 to TRBJ2-1; TRBD1 aligns across 8 bases. With V trimmed by 3 bases and J by 9 bases, 7 bases remained unmatched. Germline loops: CDR1 LNHDA, CDR2 SQIVND (reference sequence). CDR3 length equals 14 residues. CDR3 sequence reads: CASSIVGQGAEQFF. For the CDR3, the DNA is TGTGCCAGTAGTATTGTTGGACAGGGCGCTGAGCAGTTCTTC.

This clone has a single count. The rearrangement links TRBV5-1 to TRBJ2-5, with 16 bases aligning to TRBD2. CDR1 SGHRS and CDR2 YFSETQ come from the germline V gene. The CDR3 runs 17 residues. J gave up 5 bases and V 4 bases, and 8 bases lay outside the gene matches. This CDR3 is CASSHGTSGGAIETQYF. The CDR3 DNA reads as TGCGCCAGCAGCCATGGGACTAGCGGGGGGGCCATTGAGACCCAGTACTTC.